This record concerns one T cell receptor (beta chain) sequence. These data come from a study of blood T cell repertoires in COVID-19. Study as a whole: T cells, B-cell-depleted T cells, or PBMCs supplied cDNA or gDNA.

As originally analysed: Reference gene primer amplification in the assay estimated nucleated cell counts. Sequencing was performed with immunoSEQ multiplex PCR; in TCRdb, only in-frame clones are kept and a portion is missing. The V and J calls and clone size were taken over from that table, and D and trimming were inferred from the DNA. The data show 100,000 to 150,000 clones, 80% to 90% seen once. J lost 0 bases, V lost 7 bases, and 6 bases had no gene match. Germline V gene sequence: CDR1 SNHLY, CDR2 FYNNEI. The CDR3 is 14 residues long. The TCR originated in a man in his fifties or sixties with active or convalescent COVID-19. Sequencing was carried out using peripheral blood. The chain employs TRBV2 and TRBJ2-7; TRBD1 aligns across 7 bases. CDR3 in DNA: TGTGCCAGCACCCGGGACAGTGCCTCCTACGAGCAGTACTTC. It encodes CASTRDSASYEQYF.